Only a few counts were recorded for the clone carrying this T cell receptor beta chain. Molecular barcoded adaptors covering alpha/delta and beta/gamma chains were used on roughly 370 ng RNA. TCRdb itself ran the reads through MiXCR, one entry per CDR3 protein. The repertoire consists of roughly 130,000 distinct CDR3 sequences, with roughly 13% occurring once and the leading ten covering 8% to 13%. This entry belongs to a study of read filtering for tumor transcriptome and immune sequencing. V shed 4 bases, J shed 16 bases, and the junction held 13 bases outside the gene matches. Germline loops: CDR1 LGHDT, CDR2 YNNKEL (reference sequence). The CDR3 runs 16 residues.

The specimen sequenced was a population of CD138-negative cells sorted from bone marrow. The receptor was isolated from a donor at least 40 years old with multiple myeloma. V and J are TRBV3-1 and TRBJ2-1, with 16 bases fitting TRBD2. CDR3 in amino acids: CASSPSWGTSGRAYFF. The CDR3 DNA reads as TGTGCCAGCAGCCCGTCGTGGGGGACTAGCGGGAGGGCCTATTTCTTC.